The 13 T cell receptor beta chains in this list originate from one sample, sequenced in a study of regulatory T cells in long-lasting Graves disease. Noted time point: persistent/refractory GD, antithyroid drugs over 5 years with positive TRAb. PBMCs were the source of the RNA used for TCR sequencing. Arm-PCR of CDR3 regions and iRepertoire HTBI primers were used to build TCR beta libraries. TCRdb called the multiplex PCR reads again in MiXCR, with one record for every CDR3 protein. The top ten clones hold roughly a quarter of a sample with approximately 400,000 distinct CDR3 sequences, 23% of them seen once. Sequencing was performed on peripheral blood mononuclear cells (PBMCs), taken when the disease was refractory, from a patient treated with antithyroid drugs. The source is a female donor with Graves disease.

This clonotype was counted ten times or more. The rearrangement joins TRBV5-1 to TRBJ1-1; unclear D gene. Germline CDR1 SGHRS, CDR2 YFSETQ. This CDR3 spans 14 amino acids. Trimming removed 2 bases at V and 5 bases at J, with 13 bases between. CDR3: CASSLAAFRTEAFF. The CDR3 nucleotides read TGCGCCAGCAGCTTAGCAGCTTTTAGGACTGAAGCTTTCTTT.

This clonotype was recorded many times. This chain links TRBV28 with TRBJ1-2, with a weak D call TRBD1 (6 bases). Germline V gene sequence: CDR1 MDHEN, CDR2 SYDVKM. CDR3 length: 16 amino acids. V was clipped by 4 bases and J by 0 bases, with 15 bases between them. CDR3 sequence: CASSSSGGRTNYGYTF. The CDR3 region has the DNA TGTGCCAGCAGTTCCTCCGGGGGGCGGACTAACTATGGCTACACCTTC.

This clonotype was seen a handful of times. The CDR3 DNA sequence: TGTGCCAGCAGCTTATTAACAGGGCGACCCACCGGGGAGCTGTTTTTT. Protein: CASSLLTGRPTGELFF. This chain connects TRBV13 to TRBJ2-2; TRBD1 might be the D (6 bases). Germline CDR1 PRHDT, CDR2 FYEKMQ (reference sequence). The CDR3 is 16 amino acids. V was pared by 2 bases and J by 4 bases, with 14 bases between.

This clonotype was seen a few times. The rearrangement joins TRBV7-9 to TRBJ1-6; D is uncertain. Germline V gene lookup returns CDR1 SEHNR and CDR2 FQNEAQ (reference sequence). CDR3 length: 10 residues. Between the trimmed V and J ends, which lost 10 bases and 5 bases, there was a span of 3 bases. DNA of the CDR3: TGTGCCACCGATAATTCACCCCTCCACTTT. It is translated as CATDNSPLHF.

This clonotype occurred many times. The chain has TRBV2 and TRBJ2-7; TRBD1 aligns across 9 bases. The germline gives CDR1 SNHLY, CDR2 FYNNEI. The V and J ends lost 6 bases and 5 bases, in that order; junction bases with no gene match: 5. This CDR3 has 13 amino acids. CDR3 protein: CASRGTGSHEQYF. The CDR3 DNA reads as TGTGCCAGCAGAGGGACAGGGTCCCACGAGCAGTACTTC. Full variable domain (remainder filled in from reference TRBV2 and TRBJ2-7): EPEVTQTPSHQVTQMGQEVILRCVPISNHLYFYWYRQILGQKVEFLVSFYNNEISEKSEIFDDQFSVERPDGSNFTLKIRSTKLEDSAMYFCASRGTGSHEQYFGPGTRLTVT.

The table lists this clonotype with many counts. The CDR3 DNA reads as TGCGCCAGCAGCCAAGAGCACGGATCGGGGTACGAGCAGTACTTC. Its protein product is CASSQEHGSGYEQYF. The V call is TRBV4-3, the J call TRBJ2-7; D possibly corresponds to TRBD2 (5 bases). Germline CDR1 is LGHNA and CDR2 is YSLEER. The V gene lost 0 bases and the J gene lost 4 bases, with 13 bases spanning the gap. This CDR3 is built from 15 residues.

The chain carries TRBV7-9 and TRBJ2-7; perhaps TRBD2 as D (5 bases). The germline gives CDR1 SEHNR, CDR2 FQNEAQ (reference sequence). The ends were cut back, 7 bases at V and 6 bases at J, with 19 bases in the middle. This CDR3 region has 14 residues. DNA of the CDR3: TGTGCCAGCAATAGTGTGGAGGCAGGTTCCGAGCAGTACTTC. Amino acid sequence: CASNSVEAGSEQYF.

J is TRBJ2-7 and V is TRBV29-1; 8 bases agree with TRBD1. Germline assignment: CDR1 SQVTM and CDR2 ANQGSEA. The CDR3 loop spans 13 amino acids. V shed 4 bases and J 2 bases; nucleotides not matched to a gene: 4. The CDR3: CSVVPGGTYEQYF. The CDR3 coding sequence is TGCAGCGTTGTCCCAGGGGGCACCTACGAGCAGTACTTC.

Concerning this clonotype itself: One end of the junction varies from germline; a read error may be responsible. The chain employs TRBV24-1 and TRBJ2-3; D not certain. CDR3 size: 11 residues. Germline V gene lookup returns CDR1 KGHDR and CDR2 SFDVKD. CDR3 nucleotide sequence: TGCAGAACACAGAACACAGATACGCAGTATTTT. This codes for CRTQNTDTQYF.

This rearrangement joins TRBV20-1 to TRBJ2-1, with TRBD2 matching over 14 bases. V was clipped by 0 bases and J by 7 bases; unmatched bases: 5. CDR1 and CDR2 (germline): DFQATT, SNEGSKA (reference sequence). This CDR3 region has 16 residues. The CDR3 coding sequence is TGCAGTGCTAGAGACGCCCGACTAGCGGGAGGGAATGAGCAGTTCTTC. Translation: CSARDARLAGGNEQFF.

The chain uses TRBV29-1 and TRBJ1-1; 7 positions agree with TRBD1. The CDR3 has 12 amino acids. V dropped 7 bases and J dropped 6; count of bases not matched to a gene: 8. Germline values: CDR1 SQVTM, CDR2 ANQGSEA. CDR3 protein: CSGIQGLAEAFF. The CDR3 coding sequence is TGCAGCGGGATACAGGGGCTGGCTGAAGCTTTCTTT.

In its sample, this clonotype was seen many times. This chain links TRBV20-1 with TRBJ1-2; D might be TRBD1 (6 bases). Germline V lookup: CDR1 DFQATT, CDR2 SNEGSKA (reference sequence). The CDR3 is 18 amino acids. Trimming took off 0 bases at V and 0 bases at J, with 20 bases between the two ends. CDR3 nucleotides: TGCAGTGCTAGAGATCGGCAATTCGGGGGGACATCTAACTATGGCTACACCTTC. This translates into CSARDRQFGGTSNYGYTF.

The J gene is TRBJ2-2, the V gene TRBV3-1, with TRBD1 matching over 10 bases. Germline assignment: CDR1 LGHDT and CDR2 YNNKEL (reference sequence). V lost 6 bases to trimming and J lost 2 bases; unmatched junction nucleotides: 3. The CDR3 is 15 amino acids. For the CDR3, the DNA is TGTGCCAGCAGGCTGACAGGGGGCAACACCGGGGAGCTGTTTTTT. Protein product: CASRLTGGNTGELFF.